A single sample is the source of the 10 T cell receptor beta chains below, sequenced in a study of shared clonotypes between healthy human individuals. Assay: immunoSEQ multiplex PCR; the TCRdb copy retains only in-frame clones and omits some. The sample has roughly 110,000 clones, around two thirds seen once. The specimen was memory CD8+ T cells sorted from blood. Subset noted: CD45RO+ cells pooled with CCR7-negative TemRA cells. All receptors come from a woman aged 30 to 39 in good health.

This clone was recorded a few times. The chain links TRBV7-8 to TRBJ2-7; D remains ambiguous. The CDR3 contains 15 residues. V dropped 6 bases and J dropped 4 bases, with 19 bases sitting between them. Germline assignment: CDR1 SGHVS and CDR2 FQNEAQ. CDR3 residues: CASSDRVGGAYEQYF. The CDR3 nucleotides are TGTGCCAGCAGTGATAGGGTGGGCGGAGCATACGAGCAGTACTTC.

Many counts were recorded for this clone. This CDR3 reads CASSYPPYRAGGRAQRYNEQFF. The CDR3 DNA sequence: TGTGCCAGCAGTTACCCCCCCTACAGGGCCGGCGGGAGGGCCCAACGCTACAATGAGCAGTTCTTC. The gene calls are TRBV28 and TRBJ2-1; the match to TRBD2 covers 9 bases. Germline V gives CDR1 MDHEN, CDR2 SYDVKM. V was clipped by 4 bases and J by 3 bases; unmatched bases: 25. This CDR3 has 22 amino acids. Together with reference TRBV28 and TRBJ2-1, the CDR3 gives the full variable domain: DVKVTQSSRYLVKRTGEKVFLECVQDMDHENMFWYRQDPGLGLRLIYFSYDVKMKEKGDIPEGYSVSREKKERFSLILESASTNQTSMYLCASSYPPYRAGGRAQRYNEQFFGPGTRLTVL.

This clone was detected once. The chain is built from TRBV19 and TRBJ2-1, with D possibly being TRBD2 (5 bases). This CDR3 region has 15 residues. Trimming removed 10 bases from V and 4 bases from J, with 20 bases in between. Germline CDR1 is LNHDA and CDR2 is SQIVND (reference sequence). CDR3 in DNA: TGTGCCACGACATTTACAGCGGAGCCGTACAATGAGCAGTTCTTC. This sequence encodes CATTFTAEPYNEQFF.

The J gene is TRBJ2-5, the V gene TRBV19; 9 positions match TRBD2. The CDR3 is made up of 16 amino acids. The V gene's germline CDR1 is LNHDA and CDR2 SQIVND (reference sequence). The ends lost 5 bases at V and 2 bases at J; junction bases unmatched: 9. The CDR3 DNA sequence: TGTGCCAGTAGTGATAGACTAGCGGCAGGACAAGAGACCCAGTACTTC. It codes for CASSDRLAAGQETQYF. Drawing the rest from reference TRBV19 and TRBJ2-5, the complete variable domain is DGGITQSPKYLFRKEGQNVTLSCEQNLNHDAMYWYRQDPGQGLRLIYYSQIVNDFQKGDIAEGYSVSREKKESFPLTVTSAQKNPTAFYLCASSDRLAAGQETQYFGPGTRLLVL.

V and J are TRBV5-4 and TRBJ2-7; 7 positions match TRBD2. The germline V gene encodes CDR1 SGHNT and CDR2 YYREEE (reference sequence). Trimming at V came to 3 bases and at J to 1 base, leaving 7 bases not matched to a gene. This CDR3 contains 15 residues. Written as DNA, the CDR3 is TGTGCCAGCAGCTCTGGACTAGACGGGTCCTACGAGCAGTACTTC. Its protein is CASSSGLDGSYEQYF.

The J gene is TRBJ2-2, the V gene TRBV2; possible D gene TRBD1, 5 bases. V was shortened by 10 bases and J by 0 bases, with 15 bases between the two germline ends. There are 15 residues in the CDR3. Germline V gene sequence: CDR1 SNHLY, CDR2 FYNNEI. For the CDR3, the DNA is TGTGCCATTTCATCAGGGTTGGCGAACACCGGGGAGCTGTTTTTT. The encoded protein is CAISSGLANTGELFF.

The chain combines TRBV5-1 with TRBJ2-2, with 9 bases aligning to TRBD2. V shed 3 bases, J shed 0 bases, and the junction held 6 bases outside the gene matches. CDR3 length: 17 amino acids. Germline CDR1 and CDR2: SGHRS and YFSETQ. CDR3: CASSWSSGSPNTGELFF. The CDR3 nucleotides read TGCGCCAGCAGCTGGAGTAGCGGGAGTCCGAACACCGGGGAGCTGTTTTTT.

V and J are TRBV5-6 and TRBJ2-7, with TRBD2 matching 7 bases. CDR3 length equals 14 residues. Germline V CDR1 and CDR2: SGHDT, YYEEEE. The J segment lost 3 bases and the V segment lost 2 bases, leaving 5 bases of the junction unmatched. CDR3 in DNA: TGTGCCAGCAGCTTTAAATGGGGGGGCTACGAGCAGTACTTC. Its translation: CASSFKWGGYEQYF.

The V call is TRBV11-2, the J call TRBJ2-7; 9 nucleotides agree with TRBD2. The CDR3 has 18 residues. CDR1 SGHAT and CDR2 FQNNGV come from the germline V gene. Losses at the gene ends were 5 bases for V and 0 bases for J; bases not matched to a gene: 14. The CDR3 region has the DNA TGTGCCAGCAGCCACGTTAGGGGGGCTAGCGGGAACTCCTACGAGCAGTACTTC. This sequence encodes CASSHVRGASGNSYEQYF.

The V and J genes are TRBV19 and TRBJ1-2; D is undetermined. The CDR3 has 11 residues. V was trimmed by 6 bases and J by 6 bases, leaving 8 bases between them. Germline V gene sequence: CDR1 LNHDA, CDR2 SQIVND (reference sequence). This CDR3 is CASSPGDGYTF. In DNA, the CDR3 is TGTGCCAGTAGCCCTGGGGATGGCTACACCTTC.